One sample yielded the 13 T cell receptor beta chains listed below, sequenced in a study of cytomegalovirus exposure and HLA in healthy donors. Method: immunoSEQ multiplex PCR; TCRdb's copy keeps in-frame clones and lacks some. The profile shows approximately 99,000 clones, 95% of them singletons. Input material: PBMCs. The receptors were sampled from a woman aged 18-29 years in good health and CMV-seronegative.

This rearrangement joins TRBV5-1 to TRBJ2-2, with 15 bases matching TRBD2. CDR3 length equals 16 residues. CDR1 is SGHRS, CDR2 YFSETQ, per germline. Trimming cost V 4 bases and J 6 bases; bases outside gene matches: 4. DNA for the CDR3: TGCGCCAGCAGCCAGCGGACTAGCGGGGGGGCCGGGGAGCTGTTTTTT. Its protein product is CASSQRTSGGAGELFF.

The gene calls are TRBV27 and TRBJ2-1; the match to TRBD2 covers 9 bases. The V gene end was trimmed by 4 bases and the J gene end by 6 bases; junction bases not matched to a gene: 13. The CDR3 totals 17 residues. Germline V CDR1 and CDR2: MNHEY, SMNVEV (reference sequence). This chain's CDR3 is CASSSPGLAGIPNEQFF. CDR3 bases: TGTGCCAGCAGTTCCCCCGGGCTAGCGGGGATCCCCAATGAGCAGTTCTTC.

The rearrangement links TRBV27 to TRBJ1-5; D perhaps matches TRBD1 (5 bases). Trimming left V 5 bases short and J 0 bases short, with 20 bases between. CDR1 and CDR2 (germline): MNHEY, SMNVEV (reference sequence). The CDR3 sequence is 18 residues long. The CDR3 DNA sequence: TGTGCCAGCAGTCCCCAAGGGGTTAGCACGTATAGCAATCAGCCCCAGCATTTT. The encoded protein is CASSPQGVSTYSNQPQHF.

The CDR3 DNA follows: TGTGCCAGCAGTTCCTACCGGGACTGGATCTACGAGCAGTACTTC. As protein: CASSSYRDWIYEQYF. This chain links TRBV28 with TRBJ2-7; a weak D match, TRBD2 (6 bases). This CDR3 spans 15 amino acids. With 4 bases removed from V and 3 bases from J, the gap between germline ends came to 16 bases. Germline-derived CDR1 and CDR2 are MDHEN and SYDVKM.

The chain employs TRBV30 and TRBJ2-7; possible D gene TRBD2, 6 bases. There are 13 residues in the CDR3. The V and J ends lost 0 bases and 1 base respectively, with 7 bases between them. Germline V lookup: CDR1 GTSNPN, CDR2 SVGIG (reference sequence). The CDR3 reads CAWSVGGSYEQYF. CDR3 DNA: TGTGCCTGGAGTGTGGGGGGATCCTACGAGCAGTACTTC.

The genes are TRBV7-9 and TRBJ2-1; 8 bases agree with TRBD2. J gave up 6 bases and V 5 bases, and 6 bases lay outside the gene matches. This CDR3 comprises 14 residues. Germline V gives CDR1 SEHNR, CDR2 FQNEAQ (reference sequence). The CDR3 spells CASSPGLASNEQFF. The CDR3 DNA follows: TGTGCCAGCAGCCCCGGACTAGCCTCCAATGAGCAGTTCTTC.

The chain links TRBV5-1 to TRBJ2-7, with D perhaps matching TRBD2 (5 bases). The CDR3 length is 12 residues. Germline V gene data show CDR1 as SGHRS and CDR2 as YFSETQ. V lost 4 bases and J 3 bases, leaving 8 bases between the germline ends. In nucleotides, the CDR3 is TGCGCCAGCAGCCCGGACTTCTACGAGCAGTACTTC. It specifies CASSPDFYEQYF.

The chain is built from TRBV19 and TRBJ2-1; no clear D. This CDR3 region has 11 residues. The ends were cut back, 3 bases at V and 7 bases at J, with 4 bases in the middle. The germline gives CDR1 LNHDA, CDR2 SQIVND (reference sequence). The CDR3 sequence is CASSILNEQFF. The CDR3, as DNA: TGTGCCAGTAGTATCCTAAATGAGCAGTTCTTC.

V is TRBV28 and J is TRBJ1-2; D may be TRBD1 (5 bases). In germline, CDR1 is MDHEN, CDR2 SYDVKM. V dropped 5 bases and J dropped 3 bases, with 16 bases sitting between them. CDR3 size: 15 residues. The CDR3 is CASSPRVGPHYGYTF. DNA for the CDR3: TGTGCCAGCAGTCCGAGAGTGGGGCCCCACTATGGCTACACCTTC.

This clone was counted once. The chain is built from TRBV5-1 and TRBJ1-1; the D gene is possibly TRBD1 (6 bases). V dropped 4 bases and J dropped 0 bases, with 13 bases sitting between them. CDR3 size: 15 residues. In germline, CDR1 is SGHRS, CDR2 YFSETQ. The CDR3 sequence is CASSHRTAMNTEAFF. CDR3 in DNA: TGCGCCAGCAGCCATAGGACAGCTATGAACACTGAAGCTTTCTTT.

This sequence joins TRBV5-1 and TRBJ2-5; 15 bases map to TRBD2. The CDR3 length is 16 residues. V shed 3 bases and J 4 bases; nucleotides not matched to a gene: 4. From germline, CDR1 is SGHRS and CDR2 YFSETQ. CDR3 in DNA: TGCGCCAGCAGCTCTGGACTAGCGGGGGGGTCAGAGACCCAGTACTTC. It encodes CASSSGLAGGSETQYF.

The chain carries TRBV6-1 and TRBJ2-5; the match to TRBD2 covers 12 bases. Germline CDR1 MNHNS, CDR2 SASEGT. The CDR3 has 17 amino acids. Trimming cost V 4 bases and J 2 bases; bases outside gene matches: 8. CDR3 in DNA: TGTGCCAGCAGTGCCCTGACTAGCGGGGGAGAACAAGAGACCCAGTACTTC. Its protein product is CASSALTSGGEQETQYF.

The chain carries TRBV9 and TRBJ2-3, with a tentative D call TRBD2 (6 bases). Per germline, CDR1 SGDLS and CDR2 YYNGEE. CDR3 length: 13 residues. The V end was cut by 3 bases, the J end by 5 bases, with 10 bases between. The CDR3 is CASSDGTRDTQYF. The CDR3 coding sequence is TGTGCCAGCAGCGATGGGACTCGAGATACGCAGTATTTT.